This T cell receptor (beta chain) was sequenced in a study of blood T cell repertoires in COVID-19. Background on the study: From T cells, B-cell-depleted T cells, or PBMCs came the material, which was cDNA or gDNA.

The authors' processing: Using reference gene primer amplification, nucleated cell counts were estimated. Here immunoSEQ multiplex PCR was the method, and the copy in TCRdb shows in-frame clones only, minus some. D and trimming come from the DNA, and the V and J calls and clone size come from that table. The data contain 90,000 to 130,000 clones, around 79% of them singletons. The V and J ends lost 6 bases and 6 bases, in that order; junction bases with no gene match: 5. This CDR3 has 15 amino acids. Germline lookup yields CDR1 SNHLY and CDR2 FYNNEI. V gene TRBV2 combines with J gene TRBJ2-1; 13 positions agree with TRBD2. The material sequenced was peripheral blood. This TCR derives from a woman of 80 years or more with active or convalescent COVID-19. CDR3 sequence reads: CASRNRTSGSNEQFF. In nucleotides, the CDR3 is TGTGCCAGCAGAAACAGGACTAGCGGGAGCAATGAGCAGTTCTTC.